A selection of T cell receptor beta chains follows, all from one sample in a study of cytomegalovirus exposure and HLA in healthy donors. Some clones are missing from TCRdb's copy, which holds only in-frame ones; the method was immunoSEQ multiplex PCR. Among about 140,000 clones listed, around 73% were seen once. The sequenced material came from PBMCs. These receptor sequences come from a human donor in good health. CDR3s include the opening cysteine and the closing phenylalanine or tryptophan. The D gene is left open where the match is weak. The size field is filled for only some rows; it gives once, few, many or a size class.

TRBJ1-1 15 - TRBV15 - TGTGCCACCAGCATATCTAGAGAGCTGAACACTGAAGCTTTCTTT CATSISRELNTEAFF
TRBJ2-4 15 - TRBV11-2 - TGTGCCAGCAGATTTCAGGGTATTGCCAAAAACATTCAGTACTTC CASRFQGIAKNIQYF
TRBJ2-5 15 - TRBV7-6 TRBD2 TGTGCCAGCAGCTTAGCGGGACTAGTTATGGAGACCCAGTACTTC CASSLAGLVMETQYF
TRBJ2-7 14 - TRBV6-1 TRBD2 TGTGCCAGCAGTGAGTGGGGGGGGTCCTACGACCAGTACTTC CASSEWGGSYDQYF
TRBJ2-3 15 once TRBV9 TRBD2 TGTGCCAGCAGCGCCGGGACTAGTTTGACAGATACGCAGTATTTT CASSAGTSLTDTQYF
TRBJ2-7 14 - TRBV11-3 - TGTGCCAGCCGGGTGGCTAGCCATTATCACGAGCAGTACTTC CASRVASHYHEQYF
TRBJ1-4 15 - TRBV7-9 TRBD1 TGTGCCAGCAGGGCAACGGGACAGCCTAATGAAAAACTGTTTTTT CASRATGQPNEKLFF
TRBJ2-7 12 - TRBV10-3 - TGTGCCATCAGTGACCTCCCCTACGAGCAGTACTTC CAISDLPYEQYF
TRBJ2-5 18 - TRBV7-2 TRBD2 TGTGCCAGCAGCTCGGCAAGGACTAGCACCTTGGGAGGGGAGACCCAGTACTTC CASSSARTSTLGGETQYF
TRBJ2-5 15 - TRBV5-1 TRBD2 TGCGCCAGCAGCCAGGAAGTAGCGGGGCAAGAGACCCAGTACTTC CASSQEVAGQETQYF
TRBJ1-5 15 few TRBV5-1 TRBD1 TGCGCCAGCAGCCCAGTCCCGGGACAGGATCAGCCCCAGCATTTT CASSPVPGQDQPQHF
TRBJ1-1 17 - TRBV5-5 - TGTGCCAGCAGCTTGCGAGTAGGGGGGGTGGGGAACACTGAAGCTTTCTTT CASSLRVGGVGNTEAFF
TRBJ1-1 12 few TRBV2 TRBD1 TGTGCCAGGACAGGGTCTAGCACTGAAGCTTTCTTT CARTGSSTEAFF
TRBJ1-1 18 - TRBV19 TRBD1 TGTGCCAGTAGTATGAGTGTTCAAGGGGGCAGTGTTAACACTGAAGCTTTCTTT CASSMSVQGGSVNTEAFF
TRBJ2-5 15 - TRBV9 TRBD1 TGTGCCAGCAGCTTCTCGGGACAGGGCCAAGAGACCCAGTACTTC CASSFSGQGQETQYF
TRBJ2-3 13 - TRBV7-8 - TGTGCCAGCAGCTTAGCAAGGGGGGATACGCAGTATTTT CASSLARGDTQYF
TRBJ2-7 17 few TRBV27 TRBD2 TGTGCCAGCAGTTTATTCCTTCGGACTAGCGGGATATACGAGCAGTACTTC CASSLFLRTSGIYEQYF
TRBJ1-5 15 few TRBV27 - TGTGCCAGCAGTTCACCCGGCGGGGGGAATCAGCCCCAGCATTTT CASSSPGGGNQPQHF
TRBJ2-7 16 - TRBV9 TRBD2 TGTGCCAGCAGCCCCCGGGGTAGCGGGGTCTCCTACGAGCAGTACTTC CASSPRGSGVSYEQYF
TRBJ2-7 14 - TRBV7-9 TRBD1 TGTGCCAGCAGCTCCGGGACAGGGGGCTTGGAGCAGTACTTC CASSSGTGGLEQYF
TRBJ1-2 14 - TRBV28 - TGTGCCAGCAGTTTATATGGTCTTCGGTTCGGCTACACCTTC CASSLYGLRFGYTF
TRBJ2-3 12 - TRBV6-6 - TGTGCCAGCAGCCCGACCAGGCCTACGCAGTATTTT CASSPTRPTQYF
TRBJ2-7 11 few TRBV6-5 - TGTGCCAGCAGTTCCAACTACGAGCAGTACTTC CASSSNYEQYF
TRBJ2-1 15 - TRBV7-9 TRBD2 TGTGCCAGCAGTCTAAGTAGCGGGACTTACAATGAGCAGTTCTTC CASSLSSGTYNEQFF
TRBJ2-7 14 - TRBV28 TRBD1 TGTGCCAGCGGACCAAGGGGGCAGGGTCCCGAGCAGTACTTC CASGPRGQGPEQYF
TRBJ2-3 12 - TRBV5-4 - TGTGCCAGCAGCTCTAGTACAGATACGCAGTATTTT CASSSSTDTQYF
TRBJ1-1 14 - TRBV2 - TGTGCCAGCAGTGTATCGGAGGGTGAAACTGAAGCTTTCTTT CASSVSEGETEAFF
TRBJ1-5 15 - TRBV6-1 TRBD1 TGTGCCAGCAGTATCAGGGGGCTTAGGAATCAGCCCCAGCATTTT CASSIRGLRNQPQHF
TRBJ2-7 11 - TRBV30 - TGTGCCTGGATAGGGGCCTACGAGCAGTACTTC CAWIGAYEQYF
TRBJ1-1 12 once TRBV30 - TGTGCCGGGGGACAACAGAACACTGAAGCTTTCTTT CAGGQQNTEAFF